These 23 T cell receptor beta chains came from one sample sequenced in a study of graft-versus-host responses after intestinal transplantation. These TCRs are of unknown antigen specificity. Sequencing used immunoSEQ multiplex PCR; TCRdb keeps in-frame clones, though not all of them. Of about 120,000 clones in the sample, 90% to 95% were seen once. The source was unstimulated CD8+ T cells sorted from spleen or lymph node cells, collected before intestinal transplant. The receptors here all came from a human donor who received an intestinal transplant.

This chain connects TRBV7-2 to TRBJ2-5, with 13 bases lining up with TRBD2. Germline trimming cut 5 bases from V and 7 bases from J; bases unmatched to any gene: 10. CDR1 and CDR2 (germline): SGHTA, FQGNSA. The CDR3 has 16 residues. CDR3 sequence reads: CASSGGTSGTWRTQYF. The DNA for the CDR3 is TGTGCCAGCAGCGGGGGGACTAGCGGGACTTGGAGGACCCAGTACTTC. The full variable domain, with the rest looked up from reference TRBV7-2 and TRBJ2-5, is GAGVSQSPSNKVTEKGKDVELRCDPISGHTALYWYRQSLGQGLEFLIYFQGNSAPDKSGLPSDRFSAERTGGSVSTLTIQRTQQEDSAVYLCASSGGTSGTWRTQYFGPGTRLLVL.

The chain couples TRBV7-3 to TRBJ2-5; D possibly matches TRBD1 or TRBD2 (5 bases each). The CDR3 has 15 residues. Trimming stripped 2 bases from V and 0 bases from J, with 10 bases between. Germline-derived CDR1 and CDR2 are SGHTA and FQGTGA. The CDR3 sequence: CASSLGRGNQETQYF. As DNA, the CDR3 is TGTGCCAGCAGCTTAGGCCGGGGCAACCAAGAGACCCAGTACTTC.

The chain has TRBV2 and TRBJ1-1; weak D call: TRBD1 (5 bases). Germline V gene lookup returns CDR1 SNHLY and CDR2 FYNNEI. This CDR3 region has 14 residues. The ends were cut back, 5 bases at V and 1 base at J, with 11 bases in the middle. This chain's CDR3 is CASSTRVGNTEAFF. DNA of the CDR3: TGTGCCAGCAGTACCAGGGTCGGGAACACTGAAGCTTTCTTT.

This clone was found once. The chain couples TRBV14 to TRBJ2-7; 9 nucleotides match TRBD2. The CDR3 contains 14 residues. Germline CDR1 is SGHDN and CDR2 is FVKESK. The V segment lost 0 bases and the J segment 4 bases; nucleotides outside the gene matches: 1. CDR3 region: CASSQDSGSYEQYF. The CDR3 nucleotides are TGTGCCAGCAGCCAAGATAGCGGGAGTTACGAGCAGTACTTC.

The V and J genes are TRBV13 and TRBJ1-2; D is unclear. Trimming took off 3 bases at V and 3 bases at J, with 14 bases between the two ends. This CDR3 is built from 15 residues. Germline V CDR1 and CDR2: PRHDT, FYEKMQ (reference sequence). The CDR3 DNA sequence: TGTGCCAGCAGCTTCCTGACACCGACGGACTATGGCTACACCTTC. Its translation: CASSFLTPTDYGYTF.

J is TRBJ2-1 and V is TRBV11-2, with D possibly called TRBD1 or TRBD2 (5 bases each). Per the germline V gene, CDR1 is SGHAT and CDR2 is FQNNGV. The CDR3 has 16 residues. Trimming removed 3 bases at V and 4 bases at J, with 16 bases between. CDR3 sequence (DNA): TGTGCCAGCAGCTTGGGACCCCAGGCTCCTTACAATGAGCAGTTCTTC. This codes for CASSLGPQAPYNEQFF.

In DNA, the CDR3 is TGTGCCAGCAGCTTAGAACCACTAGCGGGAGAGCAGTACTTC. Translated, it gives CASSLEPLAGEQYF. The chain uses TRBV7-2 and TRBJ2-7, with 10 bases fitting TRBD2. CDR3 length equals 14 residues. V lost 1 base to trimming and J lost 7 bases; unmatched junction nucleotides: 4. CDR1 and CDR2 from the germline V gene are SGHTA and FQGNSA.

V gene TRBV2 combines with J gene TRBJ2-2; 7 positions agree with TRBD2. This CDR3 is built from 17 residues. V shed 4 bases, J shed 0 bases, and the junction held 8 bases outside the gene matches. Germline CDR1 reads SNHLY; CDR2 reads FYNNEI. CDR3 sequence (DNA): TGTGCCAGCAGTGTTTCGGGAGGCCCGCCGAACACCGGGGAGCTGTTTTTT. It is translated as CASSVSGGPPNTGELFF.

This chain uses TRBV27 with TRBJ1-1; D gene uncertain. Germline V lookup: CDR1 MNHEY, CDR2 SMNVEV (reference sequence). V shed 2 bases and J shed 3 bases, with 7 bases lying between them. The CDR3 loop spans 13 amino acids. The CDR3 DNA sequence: TGTGCCAGCAGTTTAAGCCCTTACACTGAAGCTTTCTTT. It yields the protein CASSLSPYTEAFF.

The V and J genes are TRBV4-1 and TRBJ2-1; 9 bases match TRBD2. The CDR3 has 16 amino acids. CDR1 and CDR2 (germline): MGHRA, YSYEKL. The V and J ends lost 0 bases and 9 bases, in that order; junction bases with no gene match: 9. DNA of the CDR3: TGCGCCAGCAGCCAAGATGGTAGCGGGAGTACACCTGAGCAGTTCTTC. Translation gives CASSQDGSGSTPEQFF.

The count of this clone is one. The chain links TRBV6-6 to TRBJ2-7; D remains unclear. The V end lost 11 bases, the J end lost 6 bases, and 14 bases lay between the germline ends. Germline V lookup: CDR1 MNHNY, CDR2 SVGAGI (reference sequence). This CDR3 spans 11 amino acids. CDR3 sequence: CAHGPRGEQYF. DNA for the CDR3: TGTGCCCATGGGCCCCGAGGCGAGCAGTACTTC.

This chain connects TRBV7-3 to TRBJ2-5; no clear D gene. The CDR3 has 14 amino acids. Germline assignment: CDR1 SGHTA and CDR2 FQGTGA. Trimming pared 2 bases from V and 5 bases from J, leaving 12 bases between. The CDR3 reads CASSLERAPETQYF. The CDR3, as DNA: TGTGCCAGCAGCTTAGAAAGGGCCCCCGAGACCCAGTACTTC.

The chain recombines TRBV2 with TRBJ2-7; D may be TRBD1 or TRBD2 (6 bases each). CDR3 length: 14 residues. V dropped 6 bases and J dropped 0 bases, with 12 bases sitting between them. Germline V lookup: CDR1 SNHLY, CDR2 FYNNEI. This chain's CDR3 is CASSDGGLSYEQYF. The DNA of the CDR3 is TGTGCCAGCAGCGACGGGGGCCTCTCCTACGAGCAGTACTTC.

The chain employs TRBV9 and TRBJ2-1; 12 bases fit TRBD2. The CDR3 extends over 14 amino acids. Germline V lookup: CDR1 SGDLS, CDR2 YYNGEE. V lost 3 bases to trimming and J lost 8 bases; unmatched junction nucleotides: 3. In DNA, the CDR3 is TGTGCCAGCAGCGAGACTAGCGGGAGCTATGAGCAGTTCTTC. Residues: CASSETSGSYEQFF. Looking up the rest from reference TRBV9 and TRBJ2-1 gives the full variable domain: DSGVTQTPKHLITATGQRVTLRCSPRSGDLSVYWYQQSLDQGLQFLIQYYNGEERAKGNILERFSAQQFPDLHSELNLSSLELGDSALYFCASSETSGSYEQFFGPGTRLTVL.

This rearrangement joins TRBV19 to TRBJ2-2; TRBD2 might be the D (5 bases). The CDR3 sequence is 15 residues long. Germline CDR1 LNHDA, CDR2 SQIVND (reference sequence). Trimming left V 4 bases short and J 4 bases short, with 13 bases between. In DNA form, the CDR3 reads TGTGCCAGTAGTACCTTTTGGGAGTTCACCGGGGAGCTGTTTTTT. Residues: CASSTFWEFTGELFF. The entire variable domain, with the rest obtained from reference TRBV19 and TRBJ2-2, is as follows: DGGITQSPKYLFRKEGQNVTLSCEQNLNHDAMYWYRQDPGQGLRLIYYSQIVNDFQKGDIAEGYSVSREKKESFPLTVTSAQKNPTAFYLCASSTFWEFTGELFFGEGSRLTVL.

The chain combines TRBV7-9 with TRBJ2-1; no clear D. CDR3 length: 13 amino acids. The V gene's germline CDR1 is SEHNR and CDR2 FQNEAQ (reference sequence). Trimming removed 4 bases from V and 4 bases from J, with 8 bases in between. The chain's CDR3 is CASSSPTYNEQFF. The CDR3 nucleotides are TGTGCCAGCAGCTCCCCCACTTACAATGAGCAGTTCTTC.

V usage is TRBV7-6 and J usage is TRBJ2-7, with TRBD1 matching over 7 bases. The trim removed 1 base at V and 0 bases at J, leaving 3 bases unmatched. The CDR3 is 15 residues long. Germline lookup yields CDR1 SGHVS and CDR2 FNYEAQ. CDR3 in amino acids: CASSLGRDSSYEQYF. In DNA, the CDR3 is TGTGCCAGCAGCTTAGGCCGGGACAGCTCCTACGAGCAGTACTTC.

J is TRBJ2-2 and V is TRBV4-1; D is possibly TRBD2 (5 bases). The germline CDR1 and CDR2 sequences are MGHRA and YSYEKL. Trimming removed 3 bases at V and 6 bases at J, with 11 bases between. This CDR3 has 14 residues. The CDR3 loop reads CASSQSTRAGELFF. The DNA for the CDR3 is TGCGCCAGCAGCCAGTCCACTAGAGCCGGGGAGCTGTTTTTT.

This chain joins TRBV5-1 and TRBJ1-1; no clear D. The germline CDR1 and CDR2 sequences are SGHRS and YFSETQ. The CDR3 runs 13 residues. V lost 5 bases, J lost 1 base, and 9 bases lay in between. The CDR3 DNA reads TGCGCCAGCAGTCAAACGGCGAACACTGAAGCTTTCTTT. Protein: CASSQTANTEAFF. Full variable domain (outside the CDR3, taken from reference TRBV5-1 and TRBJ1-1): KAGVTQTPRYLIKTRGQQVTLSCSPISGHRSVSWYQQTPGQGLQFLFEYFSETQRNKGNFPGRFSGRQFSNSRSEMNVSTLELGDSALYLCASSQTANTEAFFGQGTRLTVV.

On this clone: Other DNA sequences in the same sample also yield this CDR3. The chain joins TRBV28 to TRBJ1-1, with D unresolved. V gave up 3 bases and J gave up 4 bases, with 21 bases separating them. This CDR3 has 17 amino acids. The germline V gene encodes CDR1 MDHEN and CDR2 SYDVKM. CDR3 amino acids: CASSFPFDGSWGTEAFF. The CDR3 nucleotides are TGTGCCAGCAGTTTTCCCTTTGATGGTAGCTGGGGCACTGAAGCTTTCTTT.

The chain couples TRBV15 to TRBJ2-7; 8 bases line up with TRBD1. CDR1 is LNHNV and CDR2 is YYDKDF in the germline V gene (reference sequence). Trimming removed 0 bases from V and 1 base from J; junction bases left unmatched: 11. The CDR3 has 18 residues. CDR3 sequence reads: CATSRDFPETGASYEQYF. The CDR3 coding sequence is TGTGCCACCAGCAGAGATTTCCCCGAGACAGGGGCTTCCTACGAGCAGTACTTC.

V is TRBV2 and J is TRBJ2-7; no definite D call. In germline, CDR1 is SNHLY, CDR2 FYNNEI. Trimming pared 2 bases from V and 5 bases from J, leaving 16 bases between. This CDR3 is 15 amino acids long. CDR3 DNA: TGTGCCAGCAGTGAACTCAGAATTATAGCCCACGAGCAGTACTTC. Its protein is CASSELRIIAHEQYF.

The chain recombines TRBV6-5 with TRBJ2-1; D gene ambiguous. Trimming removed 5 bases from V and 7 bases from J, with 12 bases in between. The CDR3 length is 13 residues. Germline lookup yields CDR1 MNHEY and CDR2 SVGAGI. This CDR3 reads CASSPGFANEQFF. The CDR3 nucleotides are TGTGCCAGCAGTCCTGGATTCGCAAATGAGCAGTTCTTC.